These 2 T cell receptor beta chains came from one sample sequenced in a study of blood T cell repertoires in COVID-19. Repertoires were generated with immunoSEQ multiplex PCR, while TCRdb's copy carries only in-frame clones and drops some. The table has approximately 150,000 clones, 87% seen once; the top ten hold roughly 37%. The material sequenced was peripheral blood. Receptors were obtained from a man between 50 and 59 years old who had recovered from COVID-19.

The chain combines TRBV30 with TRBJ1-1, with a weak D call TRBD1 (6 bases). The CDR3 is 12 residues long. Germline V lookup: CDR1 GTSNPN, CDR2 SVGIG (reference sequence). V was pared by 1 base and J by 9 bases, with 12 bases between. This CDR3 is CAWSATGYQAFF. DNA of the CDR3: TGTGCCTGGAGTGCAACAGGGTATCAAGCTTTCTTT.

This clone was seen a few times. The chain carries TRBV7-7 and TRBJ2-6; TRBD1 agrees at 10 bases. The ends lost 1 base at V and 2 bases at J; junction bases unmatched: 2. The CDR3 loop spans 17 amino acids. CDR1 is SSHAT and CDR2 is FNYEAQ in the germline V gene (reference sequence). This chain's CDR3 is CASSLGQGAAGANVLTF. CDR3 in DNA: TGTGCCAGCAGCTTAGGACAGGGGGCGGCTGGGGCCAACGTCCTGACTTTC.